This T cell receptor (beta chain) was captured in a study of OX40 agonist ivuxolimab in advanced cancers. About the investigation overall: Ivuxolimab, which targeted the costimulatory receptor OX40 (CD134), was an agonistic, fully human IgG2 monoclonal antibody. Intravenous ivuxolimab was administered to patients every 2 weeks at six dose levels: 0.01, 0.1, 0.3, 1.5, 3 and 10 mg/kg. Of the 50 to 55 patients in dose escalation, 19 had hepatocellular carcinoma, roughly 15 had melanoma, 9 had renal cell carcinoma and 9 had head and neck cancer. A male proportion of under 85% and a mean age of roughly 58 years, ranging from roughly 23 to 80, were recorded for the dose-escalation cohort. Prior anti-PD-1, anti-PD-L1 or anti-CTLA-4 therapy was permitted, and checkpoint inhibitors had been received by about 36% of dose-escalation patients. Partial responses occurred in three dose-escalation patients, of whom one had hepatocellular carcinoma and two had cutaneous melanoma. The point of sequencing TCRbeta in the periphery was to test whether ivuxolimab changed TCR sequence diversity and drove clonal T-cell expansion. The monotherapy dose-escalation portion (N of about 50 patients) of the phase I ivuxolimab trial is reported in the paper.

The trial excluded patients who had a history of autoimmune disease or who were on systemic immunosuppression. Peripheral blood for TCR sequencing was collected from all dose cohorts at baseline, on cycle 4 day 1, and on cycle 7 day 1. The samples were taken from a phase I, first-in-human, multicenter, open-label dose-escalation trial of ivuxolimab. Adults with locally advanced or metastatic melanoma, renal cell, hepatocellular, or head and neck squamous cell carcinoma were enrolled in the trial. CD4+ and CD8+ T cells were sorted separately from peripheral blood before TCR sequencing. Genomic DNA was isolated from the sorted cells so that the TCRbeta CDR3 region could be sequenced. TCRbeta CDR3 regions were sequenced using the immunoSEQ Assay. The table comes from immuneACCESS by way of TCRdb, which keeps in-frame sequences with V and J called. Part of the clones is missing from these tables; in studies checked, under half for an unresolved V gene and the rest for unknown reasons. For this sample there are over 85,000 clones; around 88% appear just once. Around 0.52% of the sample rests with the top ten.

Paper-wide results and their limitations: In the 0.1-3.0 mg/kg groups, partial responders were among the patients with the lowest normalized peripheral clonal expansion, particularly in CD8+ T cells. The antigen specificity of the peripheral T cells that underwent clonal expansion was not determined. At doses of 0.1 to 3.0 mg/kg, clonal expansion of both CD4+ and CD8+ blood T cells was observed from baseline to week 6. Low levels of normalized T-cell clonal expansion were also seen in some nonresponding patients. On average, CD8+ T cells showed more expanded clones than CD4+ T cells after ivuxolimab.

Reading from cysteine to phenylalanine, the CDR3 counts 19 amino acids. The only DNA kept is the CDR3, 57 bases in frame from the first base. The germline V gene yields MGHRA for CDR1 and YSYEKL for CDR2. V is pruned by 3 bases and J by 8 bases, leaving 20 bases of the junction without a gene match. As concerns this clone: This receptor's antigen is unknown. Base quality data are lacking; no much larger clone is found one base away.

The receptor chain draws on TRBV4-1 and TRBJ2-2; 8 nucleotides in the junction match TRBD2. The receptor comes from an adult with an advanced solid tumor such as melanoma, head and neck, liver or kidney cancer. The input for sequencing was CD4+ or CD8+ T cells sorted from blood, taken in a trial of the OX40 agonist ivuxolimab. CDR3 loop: CASSQGGGKGLVGSGELFF. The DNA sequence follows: TGCGCCAGCAGCCAGGGGGGTGGGAAGGGACTAGTGGGTTCTGGGGAGCTGTTTTTT.